The entry below describes one T cell receptor beta chain. The record originates from a study of T cell responses to AZD1222 COVID-19 vaccine. Germline loops: CDR1 LNHDA, CDR2 SQIVND (reference sequence). Trimming cost V 5 bases and J 3 bases, with 14 bases left between them. The CDR3 extends over 15 amino acids. Data came from immunoSEQ multiplex PCR; TCRdb stores just in-frame clones and leaves some out. The sample lists under 75,000 clones, 85% occurring once. Sequenced material: peripheral blood, taken on day 0 of AZD1222 vaccination. This chain links TRBV19 with TRBJ1-5, with D tentatively TRBD1 (5 bases). The TCR sequence derives from an adult in good health. The CDR3 is CASSPPEGLNQPQHF. The CDR3 DNA reads TGTGCCAGTAGTCCACCAGAGGGACTCAATCAGCCCCAGCATTTT.